The clone carrying this TCR beta chain was observed a handful of times. The sample originates from a study of blood T cell repertoires in COVID-19. At the level of the study: Sites across the United States, Italy and Spain contributed samples from acute and convalescent COVID-19. Sources were T cells, B-cell-depleted T cells, or PBMCs; the material itself was cDNA or gDNA.

Original data processing: The assay estimated nucleated cells by amplifying reference gene primers. The assay was immunoSEQ multiplex PCR, and TCRdb's table has in-frame clones only and misses some. That table furnishes V, J and clone size, whereas the DNA furnished D and trimming. In the table there are some 95,000 clones, about three quarters of which are singletons. Germline V lookup: CDR1 KGHSH, CDR2 LQKENI. This CDR3 contains 15 residues. Trimming cost V 6 bases and J 4 bases, with 19 bases left between them. The receptor was isolated from a man aged 45 to 65 who had recovered from COVID-19. Specimen: peripheral blood. The chain combines TRBV18 with TRBJ2-7, with a tentative D call TRBD1 (6 bases). CDR3 DNA sequence: TGTGCCAGCTCCCAAGGATACGGGACACTATACGAGCAGTACTTC. Its protein product is CASSQGYGTLYEQYF.